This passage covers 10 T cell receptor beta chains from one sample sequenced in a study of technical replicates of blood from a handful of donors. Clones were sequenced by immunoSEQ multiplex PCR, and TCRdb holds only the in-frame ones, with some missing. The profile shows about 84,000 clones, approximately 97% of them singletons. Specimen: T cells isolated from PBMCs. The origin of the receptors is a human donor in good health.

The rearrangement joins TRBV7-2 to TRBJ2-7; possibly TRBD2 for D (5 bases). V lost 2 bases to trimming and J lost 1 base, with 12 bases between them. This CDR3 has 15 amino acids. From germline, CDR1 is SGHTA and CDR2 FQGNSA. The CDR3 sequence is CASSLNGRGSYEQYF. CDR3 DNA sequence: TGTGCCAGCAGCTTAAACGGACGGGGTTCCTACGAGCAGTACTTC.

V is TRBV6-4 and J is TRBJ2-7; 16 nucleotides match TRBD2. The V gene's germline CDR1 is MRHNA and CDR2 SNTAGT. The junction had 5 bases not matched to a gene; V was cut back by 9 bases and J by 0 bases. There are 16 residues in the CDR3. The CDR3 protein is CARGTSGRVFSYEQYF. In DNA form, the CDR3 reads TGTGCCAGAGGGACTAGCGGGAGGGTTTTCTCCTACGAGCAGTACTTC.

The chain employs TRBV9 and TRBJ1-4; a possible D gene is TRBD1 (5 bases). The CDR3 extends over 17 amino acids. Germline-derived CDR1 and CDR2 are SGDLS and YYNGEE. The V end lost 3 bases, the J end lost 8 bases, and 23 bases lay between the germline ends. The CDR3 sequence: CASSAGGGAEKGEKLFF. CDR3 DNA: TGTGCCAGCAGCGCCGGGGGTGGGGCAGAGAAGGGGGAAAAACTGTTTTTT.

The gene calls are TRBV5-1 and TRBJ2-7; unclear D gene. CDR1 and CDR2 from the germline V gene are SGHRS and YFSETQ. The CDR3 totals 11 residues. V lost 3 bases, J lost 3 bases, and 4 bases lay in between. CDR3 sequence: CASSSGYEQYF. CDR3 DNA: TGCGCCAGCAGCTCCGGCTACGAGCAGTACTTC. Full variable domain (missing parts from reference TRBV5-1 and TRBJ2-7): KAGVTQTPRYLIKTRGQQVTLSCSPISGHRSVSWYQQTPGQGLQFLFEYFSETQRNKGNFPGRFSGRQFSNSRSEMNVSTLELGDSALYLCASSSGYEQYFGPGTRLTVT.

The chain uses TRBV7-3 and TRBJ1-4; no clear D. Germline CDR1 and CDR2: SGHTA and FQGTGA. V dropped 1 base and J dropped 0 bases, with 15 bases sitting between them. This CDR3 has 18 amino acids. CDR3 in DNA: TGTGCCAGCAGCTTAAACGGGAGGGCAAACTCAACTAATGAAAAACTGTTTTTT. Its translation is CASSLNGRANSTNEKLFF.

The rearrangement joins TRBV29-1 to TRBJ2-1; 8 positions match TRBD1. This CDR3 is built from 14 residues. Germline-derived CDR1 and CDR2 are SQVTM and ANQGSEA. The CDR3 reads CSWAAGTGGNEQFF. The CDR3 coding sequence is TGCAGTTGGGCCGCCGGGACAGGTGGAAATGAGCAGTTCTTC.

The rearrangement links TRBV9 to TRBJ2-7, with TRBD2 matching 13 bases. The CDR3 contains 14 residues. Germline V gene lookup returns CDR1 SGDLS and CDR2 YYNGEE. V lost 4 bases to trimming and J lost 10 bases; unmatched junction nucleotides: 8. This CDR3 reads CASSSRTSGRRQYF. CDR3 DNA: TGTGCCAGCAGCTCCAGGACTAGCGGGAGAAGACAGTACTTC.

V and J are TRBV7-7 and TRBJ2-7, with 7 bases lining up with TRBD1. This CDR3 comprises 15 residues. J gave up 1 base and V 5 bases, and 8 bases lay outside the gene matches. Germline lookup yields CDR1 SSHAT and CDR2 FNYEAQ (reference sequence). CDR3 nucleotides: TGTGCCAGCAGCGCACGACAGGGTAATTCCTACGAGCAGTACTTC. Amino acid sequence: CASSARQGNSYEQYF.

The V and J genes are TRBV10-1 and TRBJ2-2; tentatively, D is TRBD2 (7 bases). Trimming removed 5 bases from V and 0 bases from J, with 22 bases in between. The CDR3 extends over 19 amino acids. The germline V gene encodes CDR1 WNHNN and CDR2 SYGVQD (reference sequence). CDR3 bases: TGCGCCAGCAGTTACCGTCGGGGGGCCGAACCCCCGAACACCGGGGAGCTGTTTTTT. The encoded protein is CASSYRRGAEPPNTGELFF.

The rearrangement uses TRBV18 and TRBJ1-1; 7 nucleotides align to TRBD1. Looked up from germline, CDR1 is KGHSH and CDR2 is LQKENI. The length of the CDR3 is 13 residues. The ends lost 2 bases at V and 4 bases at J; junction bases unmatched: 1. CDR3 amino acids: CASSPSGGTEAFF. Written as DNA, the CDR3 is TGTGCCAGCTCACCATCAGGGGGCACTGAAGCTTTCTTT.